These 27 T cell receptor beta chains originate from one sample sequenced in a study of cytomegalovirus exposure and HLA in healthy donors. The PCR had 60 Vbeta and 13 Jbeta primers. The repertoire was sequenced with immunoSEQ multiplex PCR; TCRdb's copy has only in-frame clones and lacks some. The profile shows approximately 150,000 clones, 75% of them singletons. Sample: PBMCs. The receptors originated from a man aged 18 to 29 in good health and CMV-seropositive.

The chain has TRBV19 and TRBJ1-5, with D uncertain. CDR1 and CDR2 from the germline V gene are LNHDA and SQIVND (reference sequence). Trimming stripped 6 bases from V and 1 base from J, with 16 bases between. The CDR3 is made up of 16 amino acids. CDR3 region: CASRGPGGVSNQPQHF. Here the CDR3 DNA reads TGTGCCAGTAGAGGACCGGGCGGGGTAAGCAATCAGCCCCAGCATTTT. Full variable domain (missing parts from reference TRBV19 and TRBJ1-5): DGGITQSPKYLFRKEGQNVTLSCEQNLNHDAMYWYRQDPGQGLRLIYYSQIVNDFQKGDIAEGYSVSREKKESFPLTVTSAQKNPTAFYLCASRGPGGVSNQPQHFGDGTRLSIL.

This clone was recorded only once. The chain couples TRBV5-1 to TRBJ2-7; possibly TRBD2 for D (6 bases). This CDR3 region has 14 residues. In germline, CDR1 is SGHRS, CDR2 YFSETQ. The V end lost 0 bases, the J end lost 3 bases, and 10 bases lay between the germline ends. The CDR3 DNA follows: TGCGCCAGCAGCTTGGGTGGTAGCGGCTACGAGCAGTACTTC. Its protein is CASSLGGSGYEQYF.

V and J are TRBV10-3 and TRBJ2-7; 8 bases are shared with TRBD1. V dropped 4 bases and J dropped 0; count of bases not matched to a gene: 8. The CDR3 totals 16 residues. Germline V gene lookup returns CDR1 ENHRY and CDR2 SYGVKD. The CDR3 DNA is TGTGCCATCAGTGGGACCCGGGACAGGAACTCCTACGAGCAGTACTTC. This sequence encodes CAISGTRDRNSYEQYF.

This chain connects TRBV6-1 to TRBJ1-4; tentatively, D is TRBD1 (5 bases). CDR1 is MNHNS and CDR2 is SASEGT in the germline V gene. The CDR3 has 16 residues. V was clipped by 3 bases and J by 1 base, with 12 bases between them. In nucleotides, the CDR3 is TGTGCCAGCAGTGAGCAAACAGGTCGAACTAATGAAAAACTGTTTTTT. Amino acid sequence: CASSEQTGRTNEKLFF.

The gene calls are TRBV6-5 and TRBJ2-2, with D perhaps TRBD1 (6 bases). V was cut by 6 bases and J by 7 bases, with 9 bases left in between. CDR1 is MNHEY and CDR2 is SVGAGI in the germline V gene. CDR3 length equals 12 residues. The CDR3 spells CASRQGGGELFF. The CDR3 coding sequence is TGTGCCAGCAGACAGGGTGGCGGGGAGCTGTTTTTT.

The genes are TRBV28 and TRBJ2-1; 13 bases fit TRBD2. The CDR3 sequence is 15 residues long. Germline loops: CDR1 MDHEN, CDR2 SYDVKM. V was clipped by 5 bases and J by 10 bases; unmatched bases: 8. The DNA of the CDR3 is TGTGCCAGCAGTCCCTCCTGGACTAGCGGGAGAGAGCAGTTCTTC. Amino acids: CASSPSWTSGREQFF.

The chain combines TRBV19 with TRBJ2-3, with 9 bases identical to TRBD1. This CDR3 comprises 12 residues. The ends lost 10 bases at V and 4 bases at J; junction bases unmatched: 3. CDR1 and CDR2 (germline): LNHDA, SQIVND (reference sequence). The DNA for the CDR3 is TGTGCCACTGGACAGGGGTCAGATACGCAGTATTTT. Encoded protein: CATGQGSDTQYF. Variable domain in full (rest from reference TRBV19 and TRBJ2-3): DGGITQSPKYLFRKEGQNVTLSCEQNLNHDAMYWYRQDPGQGLRLIYYSQIVNDFQKGDIAEGYSVSREKKESFPLTVTSAQKNPTAFYLCATGQGSDTQYFGPGTRLTVL.

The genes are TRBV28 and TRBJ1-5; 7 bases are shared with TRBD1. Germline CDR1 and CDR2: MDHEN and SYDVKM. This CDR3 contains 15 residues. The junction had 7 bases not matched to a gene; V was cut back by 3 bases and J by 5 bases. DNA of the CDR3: TGTGCCAGCAGTTTCGATGGAGGGGGCCATCAGCCCCAGCATTTT. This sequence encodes CASSFDGGGHQPQHF.

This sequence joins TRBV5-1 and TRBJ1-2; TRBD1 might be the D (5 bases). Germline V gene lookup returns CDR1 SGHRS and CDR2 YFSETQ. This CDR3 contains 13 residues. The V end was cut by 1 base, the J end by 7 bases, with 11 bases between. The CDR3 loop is CASSLRSDSGYTF. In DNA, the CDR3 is TGCGCCAGCAGCTTGAGGTCAGACAGTGGCTACACCTTC.

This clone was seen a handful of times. CDR3 sequence (DNA): TGCGCCAGCAGCTTGGGGACAGCGAACACTGAAGCTTTCTTT. Its translation: CASSLGTANTEAFF. J is TRBJ1-1 and V is TRBV5-1, with D possibly being TRBD1 (6 bases). Germline CDR1 reads SGHRS; CDR2 reads YFSETQ. The ends were cut back, 0 bases at V and 1 base at J, with 7 bases in the middle. The CDR3 is 14 amino acids.

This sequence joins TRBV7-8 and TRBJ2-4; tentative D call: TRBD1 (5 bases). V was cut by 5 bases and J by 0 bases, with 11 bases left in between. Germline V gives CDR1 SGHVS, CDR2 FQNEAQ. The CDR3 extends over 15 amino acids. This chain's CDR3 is CASSPVGLAKNIQYF. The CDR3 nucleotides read TGTGCCAGCAGCCCAGTGGGGCTAGCCAAAAACATTCAGTACTTC.

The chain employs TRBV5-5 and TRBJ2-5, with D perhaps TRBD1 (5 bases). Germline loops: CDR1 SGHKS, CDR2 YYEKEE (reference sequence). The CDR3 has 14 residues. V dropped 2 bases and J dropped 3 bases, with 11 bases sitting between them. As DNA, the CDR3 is TGTGCCAGCAGCTTTGGGGCAGCAAAAGAGACCCAGTACTTC. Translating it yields CASSFGAAKETQYF.

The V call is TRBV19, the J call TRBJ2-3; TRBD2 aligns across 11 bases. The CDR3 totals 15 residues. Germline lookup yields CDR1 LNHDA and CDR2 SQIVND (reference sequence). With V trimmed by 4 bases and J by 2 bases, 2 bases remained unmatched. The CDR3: CASSTSGRFTDTQYF. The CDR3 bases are TGTGCCAGTAGTACTAGCGGGAGGTTCACAGATACGCAGTATTTT.

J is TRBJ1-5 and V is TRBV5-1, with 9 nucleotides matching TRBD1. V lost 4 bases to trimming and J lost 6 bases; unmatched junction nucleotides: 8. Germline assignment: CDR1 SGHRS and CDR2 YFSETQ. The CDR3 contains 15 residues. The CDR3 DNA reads TGCGCCAGCAGCCTCGGACAGGGGAGCGGTCAGCCCCAGCATTTT. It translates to CASSLGQGSGQPQHF.

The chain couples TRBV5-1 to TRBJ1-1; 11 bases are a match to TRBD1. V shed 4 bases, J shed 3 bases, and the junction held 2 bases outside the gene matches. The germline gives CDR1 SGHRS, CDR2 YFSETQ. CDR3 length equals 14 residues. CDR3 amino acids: CASSRGQGDTEAFF. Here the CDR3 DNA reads TGCGCCAGCAGCCGGGGACAGGGGGACACTGAAGCTTTCTTT.

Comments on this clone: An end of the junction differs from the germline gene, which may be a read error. The CDR3 DNA follows: TGTGCCCGCAGCGCGAATATAAGAGCAGGGCACAATGAGCAGTTCTTC. Amino acid sequence: CARSANIRAGHNEQFF. The rearrangement joins TRBV28 to TRBJ2-1, with D perhaps matching TRBD1 (5 bases). Per germline, CDR1 MDHEN and CDR2 SYDVKM. CDR3 length: 16 amino acids.

CDR3 nucleotides: TGTGCCAGCTCACCGGGCTACAGGGGGATCATTCAGCCCCAGCATTTT. Protein product: CASSPGYRGIIQPQHF. This chain joins TRBV18 and TRBJ1-5, with 8 bases matching TRBD1. This CDR3 is 16 amino acids long. In germline, CDR1 is KGHSH, CDR2 LQKENI. The trim removed 3 bases at V and 6 bases at J, leaving 10 bases unmatched.

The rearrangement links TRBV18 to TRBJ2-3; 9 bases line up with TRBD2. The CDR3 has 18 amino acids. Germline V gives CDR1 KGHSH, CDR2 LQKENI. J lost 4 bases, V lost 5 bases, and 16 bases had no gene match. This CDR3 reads CASSTLNTGTSLPDTQYF. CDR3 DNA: TGTGCCAGCTCAACACTGAATACCGGGACTAGCCTCCCAGATACGCAGTATTTT.

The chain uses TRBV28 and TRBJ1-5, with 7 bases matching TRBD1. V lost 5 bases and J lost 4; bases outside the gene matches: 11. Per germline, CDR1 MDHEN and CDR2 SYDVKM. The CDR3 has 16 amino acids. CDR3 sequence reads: CASSLIQGRRNQPQHF. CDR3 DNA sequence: TGTGCCAGCAGTCTTATACAGGGGCGACGAAATCAGCCCCAGCATTTT. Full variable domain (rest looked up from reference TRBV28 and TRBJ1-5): DVKVTQSSRYLVKRTGEKVFLECVQDMDHENMFWYRQDPGLGLRLIYFSYDVKMKEKGDIPEGYSVSREKKERFSLILESASTNQTSMYLCASSLIQGRRNQPQHFGDGTRLSIL.

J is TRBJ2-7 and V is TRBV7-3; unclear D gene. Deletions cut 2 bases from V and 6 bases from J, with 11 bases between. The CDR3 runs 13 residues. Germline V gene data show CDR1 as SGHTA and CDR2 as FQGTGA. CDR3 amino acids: CASSLHPGSEQYF. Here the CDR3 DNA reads TGTGCCAGCAGCTTACATCCGGGTTCCGAGCAGTACTTC.

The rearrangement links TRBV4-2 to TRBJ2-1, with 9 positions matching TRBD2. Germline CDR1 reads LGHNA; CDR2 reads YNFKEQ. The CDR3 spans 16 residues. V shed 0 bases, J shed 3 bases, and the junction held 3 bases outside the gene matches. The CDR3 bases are TGTGCCAGCAGCCAAGAAACTAGCGGGTACTACAATGAGCAGTTCTTC. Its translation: CASSQETSGYYNEQFF.

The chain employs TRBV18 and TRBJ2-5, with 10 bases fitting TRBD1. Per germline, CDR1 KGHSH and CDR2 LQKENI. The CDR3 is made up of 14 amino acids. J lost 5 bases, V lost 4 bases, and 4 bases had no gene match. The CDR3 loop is CASSQGQGIETQYF. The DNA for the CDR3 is TGTGCCAGCTCACAGGGACAGGGGATTGAGACCCAGTACTTC.

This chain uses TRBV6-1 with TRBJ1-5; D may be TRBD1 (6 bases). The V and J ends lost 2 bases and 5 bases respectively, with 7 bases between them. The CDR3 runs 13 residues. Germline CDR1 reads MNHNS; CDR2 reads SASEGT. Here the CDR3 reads CASSEHRDQPQHF. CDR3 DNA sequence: TGTGCCAGCAGTGAACACAGGGATCAGCCCCAGCATTTT.

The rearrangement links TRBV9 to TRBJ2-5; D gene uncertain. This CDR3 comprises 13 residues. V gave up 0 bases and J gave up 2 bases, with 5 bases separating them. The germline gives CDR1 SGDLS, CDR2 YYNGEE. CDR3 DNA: TGTGCCAGCAGCGTAGAGACACAAGAGACCCAGTACTTC. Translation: CASSVETQETQYF.

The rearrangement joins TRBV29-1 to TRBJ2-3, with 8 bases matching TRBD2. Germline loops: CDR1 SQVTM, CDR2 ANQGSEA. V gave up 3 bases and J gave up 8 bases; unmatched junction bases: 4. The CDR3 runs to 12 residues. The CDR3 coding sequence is TGCAGCGTTGAGGCCCGGGGGGGTACGCAGTATTTT. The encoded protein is CSVEARGGTQYF.

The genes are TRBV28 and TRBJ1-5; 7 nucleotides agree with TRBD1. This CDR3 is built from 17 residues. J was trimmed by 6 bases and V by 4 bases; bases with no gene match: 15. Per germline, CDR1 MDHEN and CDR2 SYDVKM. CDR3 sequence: CASSSPREGAGGQPQHF. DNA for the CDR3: TGTGCCAGCAGTTCACCCCGCGAGGGGGCTGGAGGTCAGCCCCAGCATTTT. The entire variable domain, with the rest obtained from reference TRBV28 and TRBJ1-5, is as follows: DVKVTQSSRYLVKRTGEKVFLECVQDMDHENMFWYRQDPGLGLRLIYFSYDVKMKEKGDIPEGYSVSREKKERFSLILESASTNQTSMYLCASSSPREGAGGQPQHFGDGTRLSIL.

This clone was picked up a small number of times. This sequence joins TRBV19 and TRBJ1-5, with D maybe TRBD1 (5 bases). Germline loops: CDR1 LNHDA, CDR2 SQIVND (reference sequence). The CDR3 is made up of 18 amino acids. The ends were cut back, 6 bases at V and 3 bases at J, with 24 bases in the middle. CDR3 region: CASRTLRTKDSYNQPQHF. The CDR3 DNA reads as TGTGCCAGTAGGACCCTGAGGACAAAAGATAGCTACAATCAGCCCCAGCATTTT.